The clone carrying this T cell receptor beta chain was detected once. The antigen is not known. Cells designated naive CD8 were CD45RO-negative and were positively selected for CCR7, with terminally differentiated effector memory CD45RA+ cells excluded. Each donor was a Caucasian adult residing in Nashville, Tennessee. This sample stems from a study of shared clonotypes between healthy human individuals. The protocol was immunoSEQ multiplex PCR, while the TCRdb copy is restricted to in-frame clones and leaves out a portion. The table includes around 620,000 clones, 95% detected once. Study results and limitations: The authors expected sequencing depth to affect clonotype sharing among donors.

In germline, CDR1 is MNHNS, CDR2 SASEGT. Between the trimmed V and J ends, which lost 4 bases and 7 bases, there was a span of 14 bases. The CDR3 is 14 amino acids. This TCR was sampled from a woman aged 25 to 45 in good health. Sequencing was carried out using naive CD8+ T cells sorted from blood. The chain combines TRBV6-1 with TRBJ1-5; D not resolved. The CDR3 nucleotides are TGTGCCAGCAGTGTTTCCCCGGACCCCCAGCCCCAGCATTTT. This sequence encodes CASSVSPDPQPQHF.